The entry that follows covers one T cell receptor beta chain sequence. The data belong to a study of monozygotic twins with inflammatory bowel disease. CDR3 length equals 16 residues. The germline CDR1 and CDR2 sequences are MNHEY and SMNVEV (reference sequence). TCRdb re-analyzed the 5' RACE reads; it lists each CDR3 protein once, without DNA. This sample contains 300,000 to 400,000 distinct CDR3 sequences. This clonotype was obtained from a human donor with ulcerative colitis or Crohn's disease, or a healthy co-twin of an affected twin (not recorded which). Material: blood. V and J are TRBV27 and TRBJ1-3; TCRdb's D call, TRBD1, is unchecked because there is no DNA. This chain's CDR3 is CASSLRGPWAGNTIYF.